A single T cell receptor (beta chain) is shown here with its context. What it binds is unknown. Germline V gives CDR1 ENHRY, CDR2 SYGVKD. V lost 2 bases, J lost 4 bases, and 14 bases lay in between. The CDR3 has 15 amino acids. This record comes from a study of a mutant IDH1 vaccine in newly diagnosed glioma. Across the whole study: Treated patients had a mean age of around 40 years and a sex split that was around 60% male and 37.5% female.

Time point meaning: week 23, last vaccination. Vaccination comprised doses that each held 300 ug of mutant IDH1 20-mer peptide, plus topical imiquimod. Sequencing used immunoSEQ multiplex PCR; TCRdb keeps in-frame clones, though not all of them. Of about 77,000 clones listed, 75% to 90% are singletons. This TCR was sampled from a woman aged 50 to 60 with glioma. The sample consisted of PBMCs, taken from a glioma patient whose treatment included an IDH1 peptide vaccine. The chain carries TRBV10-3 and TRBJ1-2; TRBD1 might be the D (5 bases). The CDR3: CAISELTGTAYGYTF. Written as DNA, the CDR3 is TGTGCCATCAGTGAGCTCACCGGGACGGCCTATGGCTACACCTTC.